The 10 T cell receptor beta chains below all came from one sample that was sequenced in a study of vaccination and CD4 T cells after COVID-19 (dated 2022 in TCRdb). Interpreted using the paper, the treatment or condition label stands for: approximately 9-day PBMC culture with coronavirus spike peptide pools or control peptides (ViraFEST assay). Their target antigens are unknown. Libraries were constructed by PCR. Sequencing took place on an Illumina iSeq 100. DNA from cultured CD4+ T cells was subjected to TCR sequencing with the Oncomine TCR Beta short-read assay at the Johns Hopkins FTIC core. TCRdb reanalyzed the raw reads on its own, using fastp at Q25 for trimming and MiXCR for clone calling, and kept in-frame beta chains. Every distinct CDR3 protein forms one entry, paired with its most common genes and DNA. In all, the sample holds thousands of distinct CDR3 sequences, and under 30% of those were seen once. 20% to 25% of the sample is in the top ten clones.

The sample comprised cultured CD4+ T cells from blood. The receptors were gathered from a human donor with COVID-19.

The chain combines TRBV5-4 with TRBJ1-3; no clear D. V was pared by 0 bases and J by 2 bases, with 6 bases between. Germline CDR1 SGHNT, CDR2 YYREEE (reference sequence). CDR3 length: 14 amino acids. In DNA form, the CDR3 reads TGTGCCAGCAGCTTGGGGGGAACTGGAAACACCATATATTTT. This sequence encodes CASSLGGTGNTIYF. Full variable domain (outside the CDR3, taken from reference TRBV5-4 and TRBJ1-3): ETGVTQSPTHLIKTRGQQVTLRCSSQSGHNTVSWYQQALGQGPQFIFQYYREEENGRGNFPPRFSGLQFPNYSSELNVNALELDDSALYLCASSLGGTGNTIYFGEGSWLTVV.

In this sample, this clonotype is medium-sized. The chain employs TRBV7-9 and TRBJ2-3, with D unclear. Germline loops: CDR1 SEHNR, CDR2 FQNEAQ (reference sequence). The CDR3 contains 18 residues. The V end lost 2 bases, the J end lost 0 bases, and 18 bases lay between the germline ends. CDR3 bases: TGTGCCAGCAGCTTAACATCTCGGTCAGGTGCGAGCACAGATACGCAGTATTTT. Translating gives CASSLTSRSGASTDTQYF.

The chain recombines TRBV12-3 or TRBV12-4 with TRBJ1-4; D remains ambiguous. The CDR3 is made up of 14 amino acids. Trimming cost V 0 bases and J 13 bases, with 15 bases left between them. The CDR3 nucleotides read TGTGCCAGCAGTTTAGCCGCCCGCCTCGGGTCACTGTTTTTT. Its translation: CASSLAARLGSLFF.

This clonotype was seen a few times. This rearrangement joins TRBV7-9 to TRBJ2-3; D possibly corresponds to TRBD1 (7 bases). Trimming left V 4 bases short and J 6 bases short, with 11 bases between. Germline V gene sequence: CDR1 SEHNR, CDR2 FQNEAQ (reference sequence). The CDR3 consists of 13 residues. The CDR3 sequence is CASSSPGGDTQYF. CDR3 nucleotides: TGTGCCAGCAGCTCCCCAGGGGGGGATACGCAGTATTTT.

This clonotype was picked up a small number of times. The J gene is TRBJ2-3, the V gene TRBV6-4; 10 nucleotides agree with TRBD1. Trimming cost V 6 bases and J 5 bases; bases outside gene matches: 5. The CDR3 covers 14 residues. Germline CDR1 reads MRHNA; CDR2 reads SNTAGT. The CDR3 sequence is CASSLGQGVDTQYF. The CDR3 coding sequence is TGTGCCAGCAGCCTCGGACAGGGGGTAGATACGCAGTATTTT.

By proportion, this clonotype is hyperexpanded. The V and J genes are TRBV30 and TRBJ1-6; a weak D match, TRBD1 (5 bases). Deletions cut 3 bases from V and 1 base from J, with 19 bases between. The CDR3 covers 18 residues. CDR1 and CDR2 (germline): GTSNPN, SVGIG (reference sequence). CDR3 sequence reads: CAWRKGVMIGSYNSPLHF. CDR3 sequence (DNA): TGTGCCTGGAGAAAAGGGGTGATGATAGGATCCTATAATTCACCCCTCCACTTT.

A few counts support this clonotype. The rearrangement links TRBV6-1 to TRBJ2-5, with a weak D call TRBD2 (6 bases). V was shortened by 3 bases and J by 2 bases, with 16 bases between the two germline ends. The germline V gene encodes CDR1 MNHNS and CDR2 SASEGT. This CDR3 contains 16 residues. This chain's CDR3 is CASSDGVRGNQETQYF. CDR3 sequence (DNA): TGTGCCAGCAGTGACGGTGTCCGGGGGAATCAAGAGACCCAGTACTTC.

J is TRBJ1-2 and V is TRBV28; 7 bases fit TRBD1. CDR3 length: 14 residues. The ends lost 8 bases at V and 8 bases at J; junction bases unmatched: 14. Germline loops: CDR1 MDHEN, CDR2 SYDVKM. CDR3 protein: CASATGAIHRGYTF. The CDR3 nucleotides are TGTGCCAGCGCCACAGGGGCCATTCACCGAGGCTACACCTTC.

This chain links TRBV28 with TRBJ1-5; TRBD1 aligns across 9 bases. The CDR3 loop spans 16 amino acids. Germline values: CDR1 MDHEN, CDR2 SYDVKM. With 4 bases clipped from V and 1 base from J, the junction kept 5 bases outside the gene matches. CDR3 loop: CASSYRQGVSNQPQHF. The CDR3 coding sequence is TGTGCCAGCAGTTACCGACAGGGGGTAAGCAATCAGCCCCAGCATTTT.

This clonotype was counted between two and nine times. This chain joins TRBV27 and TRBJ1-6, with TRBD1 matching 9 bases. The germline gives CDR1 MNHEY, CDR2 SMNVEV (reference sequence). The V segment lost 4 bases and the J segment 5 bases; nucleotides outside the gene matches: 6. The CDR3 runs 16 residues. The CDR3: CASSSGTGLNNSPLHF. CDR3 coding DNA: TGTGCCAGCAGTTCCGGGACAGGGCTTAATAATTCACCCCTCCACTTT.